The 8 T cell receptor beta chains below all came from one sample that was sequenced in a study of CD8 T cells in Susac syndrome. Random hexamers were used to reverse transcribe 0.5 to 1 ug of RNA. TCRdb reprocessed the immunoSEQ multiplex PCR reads with MiXCR, giving one entry per CDR3 protein. Here the sample spans 130,000 or so distinct CDR3 sequences, 80% being singletons. The sample was CD8+ T cells from PBMCs. These receptors were taken from a human donor with multiple sclerosis.

The chain combines TRBV13 with TRBJ1-5, with TRBD1 matching 7 bases. CDR1 and CDR2 (germline): PRHDT, FYEKMQ (reference sequence). The V and J ends lost 5 bases and 3 bases, in that order; junction bases with no gene match: 4. The CDR3 is 14 amino acids. The CDR3 here is CASSRTGDNQPQHF. The CDR3 DNA follows: TGTGCCAGCAGCCGGACAGGTGACAATCAGCCCCAGCATTTT.

The J gene is TRBJ2-5, the V gene TRBV28; D is unclear. The germline CDR1 and CDR2 sequences are MDHEN and SYDVKM. V lost 6 bases and J lost 1, with 15 bases in between. This CDR3 has 15 amino acids. This CDR3 reads CASSQWVATQETQYF. As DNA, the CDR3 is TGTGCCAGCAGCCAATGGGTGGCAACCCAAGAGACCCAGTACTTC.

This chain links TRBV2 with TRBJ1-1, with D uncertain. V dropped 1 base and J dropped 5 bases, with 11 bases sitting between them. The V gene's germline CDR1 is SNHLY and CDR2 FYNNEI. The CDR3 has 14 amino acids. This CDR3 reads CASSEGHQPTEAFF. CDR3 sequence (DNA): TGTGCCAGCAGTGAAGGACACCAACCGACTGAAGCTTTCTTT.

In this sample, this clonotype turned up once. This rearrangement joins TRBV9 to TRBJ2-3; 11 bases match TRBD2. The V and J ends lost 3 bases and 3 bases, in that order; junction bases with no gene match: 3. This CDR3 contains 15 residues. CDR1 is SGDLS, CDR2 YYNGEE, per germline. CDR3 bases: TGTGCCAGCAGCGATAGCGGGAGGGAGACAGATACGCAGTATTTT. It is translated as CASSDSGRETDTQYF.

The table lists this clonotype with a few counts. J is TRBJ1-1 and V is TRBV11-2; D possibly corresponds to TRBD1 (6 bases). The germline V gene has CDR1 SGHAT and CDR2 FQNNGV. Trimming took 5 bases from V and 0 from J, leaving 13 bases between them. This CDR3 is built from 15 residues. The CDR3 DNA reads TGTGCCAGCAGCCCCCTGGACAGTTTGAACACTGAAGCTTTCTTT. Its protein product is CASSPLDSLNTEAFF.

This clonotype was seen once. The chain employs TRBV20-1 and TRBJ1-6; TRBD1 is a possible D gene (5 bases). The CDR3 totals 15 residues. Trimming left V 3 bases short and J 8 bases short, with 17 bases between. CDR1 and CDR2 (germline): DFQATT, SNEGSKA (reference sequence). The DNA of the CDR3 is TGCAGTGCTAGCCCGCAGGGAAATATGGATTCACCCCTCCACTTT. It codes for CSASPQGNMDSPLHF.

The rearrangement links TRBV20-1 to TRBJ2-1; TRBD2 aligns across 8 bases. This CDR3 comprises 16 residues. After removal of 0 bases from V and 8 bases from J, the junction contained 12 bases not matched to a gene. The germline CDR1 and CDR2 sequences are DFQATT and SNEGSKA (reference sequence). CDR3: CSARDLGSGGGYEQFF. As DNA, the CDR3 is TGCAGTGCTAGAGATTTAGGGAGCGGGGGAGGATATGAGCAGTTCTTC.

This chain connects TRBV4-2 to TRBJ1-1; 8 nucleotides line up with TRBD1. This CDR3 comprises 17 residues. The germline V gene encodes CDR1 LGHNA and CDR2 YNFKEQ. Trimming removed 5 bases from V and 1 base from J; junction bases left unmatched: 12. CDR3: CASSIGLKQGGNTEAFF. The CDR3 DNA reads TGTGCCAGCAGCATCGGCCTAAAACAGGGGGGGAACACTGAAGCTTTCTTT.